These 8 T cell receptor beta chains originate from one sample sequenced in a study of T-cell reconstitution after alpha-beta-depleted transplantation in children. Unique molecular identifiers were used to barcode this TCRbeta library. TCRdb used MiXCR to reprocess the PCR reads, holding one entry per CDR3 protein. The sample consists of under 140,000 distinct CDR3 sequences, around a tenth of them appearing once. The specimen was PBMCs from the stem cell graft donor, collected from the stem cell graft. Receptor source: a human donor who donated a stem cell graft to a child with acute lymphoblastic leukemia.

This clonotype came up many times. The J gene is TRBJ2-3, the V gene TRBV20-1, with D tentatively TRBD1 or TRBD2 (5 bases each). Trimming took off 1 base at V and 2 bases at J, with 10 bases between the two ends. The CDR3 consists of 14 residues. Germline values: CDR1 DFQATT, CDR2 SNEGSKA (reference sequence). The CDR3 sequence is CSARVLGVTDTQYF. CDR3 bases: TGCAGTGCTAGAGTTCTGGGGGTCACAGATACGCAGTATTTT.

This clonotype has ten or more counts. The rearrangement joins TRBV5-1 to TRBJ1-3; 8 positions match TRBD1. The J segment lost 0 bases and the V segment lost 4 bases, leaving 9 bases of the junction unmatched. The CDR3 extends over 17 amino acids. Per the germline V gene, CDR1 is SGHRS and CDR2 is YFSETQ. The CDR3 DNA follows: TGCGCCAGCAGCCTAAGACAGGGGCCCAGCTCTGGAAACACCATATATTTT. This gives the protein CASSLRQGPSSGNTIYF.

This clonotype was recorded at least ten times. The rearrangement joins TRBV27 to TRBJ1-5; 9 nucleotides agree with TRBD1. The germline CDR1 and CDR2 sequences are MNHEY and SMNVEV (reference sequence). Unmatched junction bases numbered 11, after V lost 4 bases and J lost 4 bases. This CDR3 is 17 amino acids long. This chain's CDR3 is CASSSDRGARRNQPQHF. CDR3 coding DNA: TGTGCCAGCAGTTCGGACAGGGGTGCCCGGAGAAATCAGCCCCAGCATTTT.

The rearrangement joins TRBV12-3 or TRBV12-4 to TRBJ2-1, with 7 positions matching TRBD2. The CDR3 is 18 amino acids. Trimming removed 10 bases from V and 0 bases from J; junction bases left unmatched: 18. The CDR3 DNA sequence: TGTGCCATCTGTTTCCAGGCGGGGGACCTGAGCTCCTACAATGAGCAGTTCTTC. It codes for CAICFQAGDLSSYNEQFF.

This clonotype has at least ten counts. The chain has TRBV4-3 and TRBJ2-1; 9 bases are shared with TRBD1. The CDR3 runs 15 residues. Germline trimming cut 2 bases from V and 2 bases from J; bases unmatched to any gene: 1. Germline values: CDR1 LGHNA, CDR2 YSLEER. The CDR3 DNA is TGCGCCAGCAGCCAAACAGGGGGCACCTACAATGAGCAGTTCTTC. As protein: CASSQTGGTYNEQFF.

Note on this clonotype: Being one base from a much bigger clone, this may be a read error. In nucleotides, the CDR3 is TGCGCCAGCGGCTTGGCGGCAGGCATAAACTACGAGCAGTACTTC. Translated, it gives CASGLAAGINYEQYF. The chain links TRBV5-1 to TRBJ2-7, with no clear D. This CDR3 is 15 amino acids long. The germline gives CDR1 SGHRS, CDR2 YFSETQ.

This clonotype was found many times. This chain connects TRBV12-3 or TRBV12-4 to TRBJ2-3, with 7 bases lining up with TRBD1. V shed 7 bases and J 2 bases; nucleotides not matched to a gene: 9. The CDR3 is 15 amino acids. As DNA, the CDR3 is TGTGCCAGCAACGTACAGGGGTCGAACACAGATACGCAGTATTTT. Amino acids: CASNVQGSNTDTQYF.

Ten or more counts support this clonotype. The rearrangement uses TRBV25-1 and TRBJ1-2, with 10 bases identical to TRBD1. CDR1 is MGHDK and CDR2 is SYGVNS in the germline V gene. This CDR3 is 16 amino acids long. J was trimmed by 2 bases and V by 0 bases; bases with no gene match: 3. The DNA of the CDR3 is TGTGCCAGCAGTGAATATGGGGACAGGGGCAACTATGGCTACACCTTC. This sequence encodes CASSEYGDRGNYGYTF.